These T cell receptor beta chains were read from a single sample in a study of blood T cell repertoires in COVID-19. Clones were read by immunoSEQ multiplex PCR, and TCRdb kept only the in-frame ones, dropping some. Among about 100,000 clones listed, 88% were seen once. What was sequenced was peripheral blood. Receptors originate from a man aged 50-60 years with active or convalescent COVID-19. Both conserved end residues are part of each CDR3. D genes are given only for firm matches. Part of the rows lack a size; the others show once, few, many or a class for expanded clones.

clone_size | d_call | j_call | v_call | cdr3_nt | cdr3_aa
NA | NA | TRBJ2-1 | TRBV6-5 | TGTGCCAGCAGCCGTAGCCAACACAATGAGCAGTTCTTC | CASSRSQHNEQFF
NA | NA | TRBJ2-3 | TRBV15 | TGTGCCACCAGCAGAAGGACAGTAACTACAGATACGCAGTATTTT | CATSRRTVTTDTQYF
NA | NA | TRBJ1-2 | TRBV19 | TGTGCCAGTAGTTTTGGACAGATAAGTAATGGCTACACCTTC | CASSFGQISNGYTF
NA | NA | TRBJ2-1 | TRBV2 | TGTGCCAGCAGGCTAGGAGGACATGAGCAGTTCTTC | CASRLGGHEQFF
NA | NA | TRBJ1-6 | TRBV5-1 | TGCGCCAGCAGCTTGCAGGAGGGAAATAATTCACCCCTCCACTTT | CASSLQEGNNSPLHF
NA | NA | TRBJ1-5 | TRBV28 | TGTGCCAGCGACGTGGGGAGGGTGGGCAATCAGCCCCAGCATTTT | CASDVGRVGNQPQHF
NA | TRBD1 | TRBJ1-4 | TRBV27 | TGTGCCAGCAGGACAGGGGGGAATGAAAAACTGTTTTTT | CASRTGGNEKLFF
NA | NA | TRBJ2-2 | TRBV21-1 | TGTGCCAGCGAGCGGGAGGTAACCGGGGAGCTGTTTTTT | CASEREVTGELFF
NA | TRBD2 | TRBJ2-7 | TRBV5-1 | TGCGCCAGCAGCCTTCGAGCGGGAGGTGACGACGAGCAGTACTTC | CASSLRAGGDDEQYF
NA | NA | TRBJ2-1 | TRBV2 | TGTGCCAGCAGTGCCGGTTTTGAGCAGTTCTTC | CASSAGFEQFF
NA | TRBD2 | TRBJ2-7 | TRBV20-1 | TGCAGTGCCCAGCGGGAGGGCTCGTACTTC | CSAQREGSYF
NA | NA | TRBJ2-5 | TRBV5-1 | TGCGCCAGCAGCTTCTCGGGGAAGGAGACCCAGTACTTC | CASSFSGKETQYF
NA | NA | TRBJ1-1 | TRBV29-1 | TGCAGCGTACAACAGGAGACCAACACTGAAGCTTTCTTT | CSVQQETNTEAFF
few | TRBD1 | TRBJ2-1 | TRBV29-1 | TGCAGCGTTGTGGGGACAGGGGTTTACAATGAGCAGTTCTTC | CSVVGTGVYNEQFF
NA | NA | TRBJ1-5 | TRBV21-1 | TGTGCCAGCAGCAAAATGAGCGGGGATTATAGCAATCAGCCCCAGCATTTT | CASSKMSGDYSNQPQHF
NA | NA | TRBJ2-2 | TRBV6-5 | TGTGCCAGCCTAGACAGGAACACCGGGGAGCTGTTTTTT | CASLDRNTGELFF
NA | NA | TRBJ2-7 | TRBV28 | TGTGCCAGCAAAAGCGGACCCTACGAGCAGTACTTC | CASKSGPYEQYF
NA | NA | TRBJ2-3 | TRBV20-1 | TGCAGTGCTAGTCAGAACACAGATACGCAGTATTTT | CSASQNTDTQYF
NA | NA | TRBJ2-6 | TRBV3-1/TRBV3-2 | TGTGCCAGCAGCCAAGATCAATCTGGGGCCAACGTCCTGACTTTC | CASSQDQSGANVLTF
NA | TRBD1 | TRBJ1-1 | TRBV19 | TGTGCCAGTAGGGGACAGGGGGTGAATACTGAAGCTTTCTTT | CASRGQGVNTEAFF
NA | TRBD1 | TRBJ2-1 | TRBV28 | TGTGCCAGCAGCCGACAGGGGAGGAACGGTGAGCAGTTCTTC | CASSRQGRNGEQFF
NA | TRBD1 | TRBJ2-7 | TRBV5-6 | TGTGCCAGCAGCCCCGGGACAGGGGCCCTAAGCTCCTACGAGCAGTACTTC | CASSPGTGALSSYEQYF
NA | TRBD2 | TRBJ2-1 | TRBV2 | TGTGCCAGCATTAGCGGGTACGAGCAGTTCTTC | CASISGYEQFF
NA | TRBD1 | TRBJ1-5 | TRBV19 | TGTGCCAGTACCCTATCACAGGGGCTGAGCCAGCCCCAGCATTTT | CASTLSQGLSQPQHF
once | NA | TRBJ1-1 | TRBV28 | TGTGCCAGCAGCTGGGGCGGAAGCACTGAAGCTTTCTTT | CASSWGGSTEAFF
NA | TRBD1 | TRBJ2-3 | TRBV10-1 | TGCGCCAGCAGCCCGGGACAGGGGAGTTCAGATACGCAGTATTTT | CASSPGQGSSDTQYF
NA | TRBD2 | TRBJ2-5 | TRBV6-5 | TGTGCCGGGGGGGTAGCGGGCGTTTGGGAGACCCAGTACTTC | CAGGVAGVWETQYF
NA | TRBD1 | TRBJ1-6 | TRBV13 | TGTGCCAGCAGCCCAGGGACAGGGGGCGCACCCCTCCACTTT | CASSPGTGGAPLHF
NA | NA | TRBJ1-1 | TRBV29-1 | TGCAGCGTAGGGGTCGGCACTGAAGCTTTCTTT | CSVGVGTEAFF
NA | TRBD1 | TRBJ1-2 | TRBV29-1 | TGCAGCGCGACAGGGGGCAACGGGAATGGCTACACCTTC | CSATGGNGNGYTF